Below, one T cell receptor (beta chain) is given with its context. Its antigen is still unknown. The investigators made TCR beta cDNA from approximately 510 ng total RNA, using a constant-region primer. Slightly modified ARM-PCR, run as three nested multiplex PCR rounds, produced the TCR beta libraries. In the first two PCR rounds, TRBV1-TRBV30 forward primers were paired with a C-beta reverse primer, and each round lasted about 9 cycles. TCRdb fed the multiplex PCR reads into MiXCR, producing one record per CDR3 protein. The sample comprises fewer than 250,000 distinct CDR3 sequences, around four fifths of which are singletons, and 15% to 20% rests with the top ten. Starting material for RNA and DNA co-extraction consisted of roughly 18-34 mg of unsorted bulk tissue. This entry belongs to a study of tumor-infiltrating lymphocytes in primary liver carcinoma. Study as a whole: The study obtained roughly 3.65 to 8 million productive TCRbeta reads per sample, similar across tissue types. The study, taken as a whole, reports: Significantly greater top-250-clone fractions characterized tumors relative to blood (p = 0.039). Tumor-adjacent and tumor-blood pairs shared a smaller degree of overlap than tumor region pairs.

Germline-derived CDR1 and CDR2 are MNHEY and SVGAGI. There are 17 residues in the CDR3. V gave up 4 bases and J gave up 8 bases; unmatched junction bases: 14. The source of this sequence is a man in his forties with primary liver carcinoma and hepatitis B virus infection. The gene calls are TRBV6-5 and TRBJ2-3, with TRBD1 matching over 11 bases. Sequenced sample: tumor tissue from primary liver carcinoma. Here the CDR3 DNA reads TGTGCCAGCAGTTCCGAGACGCCGGGACAGGGGGGATGTACGCAGTATTTT. Protein: CASSSETPGQGGCTQYF.